This T cell receptor beta chain is from a study of T cells after yellow fever vaccination. Study overall: SMART-Seq v4 Ultra Low Input prepared libraries from low-cell fractions. General study results and limits: Among primary-vaccination clones, most reappeared after the booster, at around 97% for CD4 and around 90% for CD8.

This clonotype was detected only a few times. Its antigen is undetermined. By 5'RACE template switching, TCR cDNA was produced, with a universal primer site and UMIs added in the process. A single record per CDR3 protein comes from TCRdb applying MiXCR to the 5' RACE reads. This table has under 400,000 distinct CDR3 sequences, around 10% appearing once. This CDR3 is built from 15 residues. Trimming cost V 0 bases and J 4 bases, with 13 bases left between them. Germline V gene sequence: CDR1 LGHNA, CDR2 YSLEER. The sequenced sample was PBMCs, obtained on the day of the first yellow fever vaccination. The chain employs TRBV4-3 and TRBJ2-7; TRBD1 is a possible D gene (5 bases). The receptor was derived from a man aged 18 to 29 who received the YFV17D yellow fever vaccine. The CDR3 reads CASSQETGGRYEQYF. CDR3 nucleotides: TGCGCCAGCAGCCAAGAAACAGGTGGACGTTACGAGCAGTACTTC.